This T cell receptor beta chain was sequenced in a study of monozygotic twins with inflammatory bowel disease. Each CDR3 protein gets one entry in TCRdb, which reprocessed the 5' RACE reads and gives no DNA. Its listing shows about 160,000 distinct CDR3 sequences. Sample: blood. This TCR was sampled from a human donor with ulcerative colitis or Crohn's disease, or a healthy co-twin of an affected twin (not recorded which).

Here the CDR3 reads CASSLVGGWVNQPQHF. The chain has TRBV7-2 and TRBJ1-5; there is no DNA to check the TCRdb D call of TRBD1. Germline V gene lookup returns CDR1 SGHTA and CDR2 FQGNSA. This CDR3 region has 16 residues.